Listed below are T cell receptor beta chains from one sample, sequenced in a study of T cell changes during pregnancy in multiple sclerosis. Only in-frame clones appear in the TCRdb table, and some are missing; sequencing was by immunoSEQ multiplex PCR. The repertoire has tens of thousands of clones, 75% to 95% of them found once; the top ten carry roughly 5%. The sequences come from CD8+ T cells from peripheral blood mononuclear cells, collected before pregnancy. These receptors all stem from a female donor with multiple sclerosis, enrolled in a pregnancy study. Both conserved end residues are part of each CDR3. A D gene is named only where the DNA matches it firmly. The size of a clone is reported for some rows only, either as once, few or many, or as a class for expanded clones.

TRBV5-1	NA	TRBJ2-5	NA	CASRNEGGFKETQYF
TRBV2	NA	TRBJ2-3	TRBD2	CASSERGGADTQYF
TRBV13	NA	TRBJ2-2	TRBD1	CASRKGARNTGELFF
TRBV2	few	TRBJ1-1	TRBD1	CASSEARQGGPNTEAFF
TRBV6-6	NA	TRBJ2-7	TRBD2	CASSPSGGSYEQYF
TRBV27	NA	TRBJ2-5	NA	CASSSGTSGETQYF
TRBV4-2	NA	TRBJ2-1	NA	CASSQDLSGVQFF
TRBV27	once	TRBJ2-1	TRBD2	CASLTRGGNLGDNEQFF
TRBV2	NA	TRBJ2-3	TRBD2	CASSDGSGGDRDTQYF
TRBV6-4	NA	TRBJ1-4	TRBD1	CASSTGTGSEKLFF
TRBV7-8	NA	TRBJ2-1	TRBD2	CASSRSGGYEQFF
TRBV2	NA	TRBJ2-5	NA	CASSERSETQYF
TRBV5-4	NA	TRBJ1-1	NA	CASSLAGPTEAFF
TRBV27	NA	TRBJ2-5	NA	CASQEDSGLLRTQYF
TRBV6-6	NA	TRBJ1-1	NA	CASSPTGRTEAFF
TRBV27	NA	TRBJ2-7	NA	CASSSFSWELDEQYF
TRBV9	NA	TRBJ1-5	NA	CASSPGGGNQPQHF
TRBV27	few	TRBJ2-4	NA	CASSPILQGETNIQYF
TRBV19	NA	TRBJ2-5	NA	CASSMVGGETQYF
TRBV7-7	NA	TRBJ2-1	NA	CASSPMRAETYNEQFF
TRBV13	NA	TRBJ2-7	NA	CASSSGGRTYEQYF
TRBV5-6	NA	TRBJ1-2	NA	CASSFHLELANYGYTF
TRBV27	NA	TRBJ2-5	TRBD1	CASRNRDRGPLQETQYF
TRBV29-1	NA	TRBJ1-1	NA	CSVPAAGPEAFF
TRBV2	NA	TRBJ2-3	NA	CASNRPQGIGTDTQYF
TRBV7-8	NA	TRBJ2-2	TRBD1	CAKQGVNTGELFF
TRBV4-1	NA	TRBJ1-3	NA	CASSQVGRAENTIYF
TRBV6-6	NA	TRBJ1-2	TRBD1	CASRPRQGYGYTF
TRBV5-4	NA	TRBJ1-1	TRBD1	CASSLASGGRNTEAFF
TRBV13	NA	TRBJ1-1	NA	CASSSSEKGEAFF
TRBV30	NA	TRBJ2-4	TRBD1	CAWSETGLNIQYF
TRBV6-6	few	TRBJ1-1	TRBD1	CASSGGQGEIVTEAFF
TRBV9	NA	TRBJ2-5	NA	CASSVEGGAMETQYF
TRBV7-3	NA	TRBJ2-5	NA	CASSLYPGETQYF
TRBV9	once	TRBJ2-1	NA	CASSVGDSVNEQFF
TRBV4-1	NA	TRBJ2-1	NA	CASSQTSTYNEQFF
TRBV7-3	NA	TRBJ1-2	NA	CASSLTQGGDYGYTF
TRBV7-6	NA	TRBJ2-5	NA	CASSLARAGPEGLTQYF
TRBV7-9	NA	TRBJ1-5	NA	CASSGSGGGSNQPQHF
TRBV12-1	NA	TRBJ2-7	NA	CASSFVCDWVYEQYF
TRBV19	few	TRBJ1-2	NA	CASSIPSGAYGYTF
TRBV27	few	TRBJ1-1	NA	CASSQGHINTEAFF
TRBV30	NA	TRBJ1-1	TRBD1	CAWGQGDEAFF
TRBV7-6	NA	TRBJ2-1	TRBD1	CASSQTGGSYNEQFF
TRBV6-6	NA	TRBJ2-5	NA	CASSPGNGETQYF
TRBV15	once	TRBJ1-1	TRBD1	CATSRDRGFKWAFF
TRBV30	NA	TRBJ2-7	TRBD1	CAWSVGTGGDEQYF
TRBV14	NA	TRBJ1-6	NA	CASSQGWASPLHF
TRBV4-1	NA	TRBJ1-5	NA	CASSQVSVSNQPQHF
TRBV6-1	NA	TRBJ1-3	NA	CASSEPGRGPSGNTIYF
TRBV6-5	NA	TRBJ2-5	TRBD2	CASRVAGGPAGTQYF
TRBV10-3	NA	TRBJ2-6	NA	CAITTGADFNVLTF
TRBV7-3	NA	TRBJ2-5	TRBD2	CASSPRGGGIFETQYF